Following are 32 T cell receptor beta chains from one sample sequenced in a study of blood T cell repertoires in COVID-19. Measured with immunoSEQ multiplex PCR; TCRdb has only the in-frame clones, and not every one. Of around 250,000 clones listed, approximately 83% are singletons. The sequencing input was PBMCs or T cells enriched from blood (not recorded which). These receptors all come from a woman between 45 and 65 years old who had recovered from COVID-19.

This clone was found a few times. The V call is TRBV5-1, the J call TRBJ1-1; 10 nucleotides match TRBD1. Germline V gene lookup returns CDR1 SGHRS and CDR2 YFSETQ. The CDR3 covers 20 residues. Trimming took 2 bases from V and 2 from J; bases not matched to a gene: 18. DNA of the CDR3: TGCGCCAGCAGCTTAAAGGGCGTTAGGGGACAGGGGAATCCAAACACTGAAGCTTTCTTT. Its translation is CASSLKGVRGQGNPNTEAFF. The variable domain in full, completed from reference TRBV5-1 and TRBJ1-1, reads KAGVTQTPRYLIKTRGQQVTLSCSPISGHRSVSWYQQTPGQGLQFLFEYFSETQRNKGNFPGRFSGRQFSNSRSEMNVSTLELGDSALYLCASSLKGVRGQGNPNTEAFFGQGTRLTVV.

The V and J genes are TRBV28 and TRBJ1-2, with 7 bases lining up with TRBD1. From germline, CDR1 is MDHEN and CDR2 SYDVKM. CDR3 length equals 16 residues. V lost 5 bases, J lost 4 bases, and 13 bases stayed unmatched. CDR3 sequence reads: CASSPRFWTGPYGYTF. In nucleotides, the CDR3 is TGTGCCAGCAGTCCTCGTTTTTGGACAGGACCCTATGGCTACACCTTC.

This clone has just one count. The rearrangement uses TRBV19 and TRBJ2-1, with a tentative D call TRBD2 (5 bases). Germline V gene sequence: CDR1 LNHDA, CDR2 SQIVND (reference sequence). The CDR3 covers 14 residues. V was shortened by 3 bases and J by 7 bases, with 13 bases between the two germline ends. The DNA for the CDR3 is TGTGCCAGTAGTATCGGCCACCGAGGGAATGAGCAGTTCTTC. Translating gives CASSIGHRGNEQFF.

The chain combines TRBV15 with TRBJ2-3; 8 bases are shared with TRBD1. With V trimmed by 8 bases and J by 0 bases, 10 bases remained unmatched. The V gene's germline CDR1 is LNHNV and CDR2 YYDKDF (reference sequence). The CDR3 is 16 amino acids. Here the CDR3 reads CATRNLTGASTDTQYF. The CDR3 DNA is TGTGCCACCCGCAACCTGACAGGGGCTAGCACAGATACGCAGTATTTT. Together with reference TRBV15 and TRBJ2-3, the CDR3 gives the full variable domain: DAMVIQNPRYQVTQFGKPVTLSCSQTLNHNVMYWYQQKSSQAPKLLFHYYDKDFNNEADTPDNFQSRRPNTSFCFLDIRSPGLGDTAMYLCATRNLTGASTDTQYFGPGTRLTVL.

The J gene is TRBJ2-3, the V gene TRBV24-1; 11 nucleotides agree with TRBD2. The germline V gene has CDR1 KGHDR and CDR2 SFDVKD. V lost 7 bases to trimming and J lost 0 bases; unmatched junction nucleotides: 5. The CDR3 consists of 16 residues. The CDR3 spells CATSSGLAGSTDTQYF. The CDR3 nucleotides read TGTGCCACCAGCAGTGGACTAGCGGGTAGCACAGATACGCAGTATTTT.

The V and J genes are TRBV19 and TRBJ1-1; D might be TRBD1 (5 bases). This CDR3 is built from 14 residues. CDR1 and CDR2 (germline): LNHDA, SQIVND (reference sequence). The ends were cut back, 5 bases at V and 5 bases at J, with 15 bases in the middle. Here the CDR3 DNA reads TGTGCCAGTAGTGACGCGGGGGGGGTGACTGAAGCTTTCTTT. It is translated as CASSDAGGVTEAFF.

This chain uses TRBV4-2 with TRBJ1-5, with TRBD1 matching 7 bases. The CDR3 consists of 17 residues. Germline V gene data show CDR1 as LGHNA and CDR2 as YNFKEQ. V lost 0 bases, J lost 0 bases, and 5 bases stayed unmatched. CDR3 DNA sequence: TGTGCCAGCAGCCAAGATTGGGGACAGAATAGCAATCAGCCCCAGCATTTT. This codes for CASSQDWGQNSNQPQHF.

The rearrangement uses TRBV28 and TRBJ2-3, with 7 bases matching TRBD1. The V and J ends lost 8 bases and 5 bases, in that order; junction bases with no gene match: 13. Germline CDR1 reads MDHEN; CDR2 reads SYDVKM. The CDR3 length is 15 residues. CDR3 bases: TGTGCCAGCCTAACATACAGGGGAAGTGGAGATACGCAGTATTTT. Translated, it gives CASLTYRGSGDTQYF.

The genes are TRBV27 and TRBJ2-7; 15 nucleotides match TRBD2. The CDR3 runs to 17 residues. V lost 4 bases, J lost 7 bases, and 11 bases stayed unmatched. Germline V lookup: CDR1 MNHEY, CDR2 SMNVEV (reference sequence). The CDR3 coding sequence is TGTGCCAGCAGTTCCACCCAGGGACTAGCGGGAGGTTATGAGCAGTACTTC. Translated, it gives CASSSTQGLAGGYEQYF.

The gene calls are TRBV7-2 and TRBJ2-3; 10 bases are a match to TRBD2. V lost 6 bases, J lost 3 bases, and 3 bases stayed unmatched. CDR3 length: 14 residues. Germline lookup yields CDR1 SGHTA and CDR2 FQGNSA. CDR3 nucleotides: TGTGCCAGCAGGAGGGGACTAGCGACAGATACGCAGTATTTT. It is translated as CASRRGLATDTQYF.

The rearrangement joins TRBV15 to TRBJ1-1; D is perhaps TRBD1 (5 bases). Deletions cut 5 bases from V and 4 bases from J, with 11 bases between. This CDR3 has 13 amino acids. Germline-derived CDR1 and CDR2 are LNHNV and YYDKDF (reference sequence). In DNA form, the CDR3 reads TGTGCCACCAGCTCGGGGGAAATCACTGAAGCTTTCTTT. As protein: CATSSGEITEAFF.

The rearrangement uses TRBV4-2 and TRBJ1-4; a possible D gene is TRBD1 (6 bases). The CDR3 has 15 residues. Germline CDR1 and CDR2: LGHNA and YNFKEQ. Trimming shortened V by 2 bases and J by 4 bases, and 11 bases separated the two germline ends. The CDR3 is CASSQKTGLNEKLFF. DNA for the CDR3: TGTGCCAGCAGCCAAAAGACAGGTCTTAATGAAAAACTGTTTTTT.

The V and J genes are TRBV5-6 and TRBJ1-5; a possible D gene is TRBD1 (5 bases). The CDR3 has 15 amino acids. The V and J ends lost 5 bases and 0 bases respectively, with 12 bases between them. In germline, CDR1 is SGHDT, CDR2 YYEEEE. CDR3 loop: CASRQPGNSNQPQHF. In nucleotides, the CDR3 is TGTGCCAGCAGACAGCCAGGGAATAGCAATCAGCCCCAGCATTTT.

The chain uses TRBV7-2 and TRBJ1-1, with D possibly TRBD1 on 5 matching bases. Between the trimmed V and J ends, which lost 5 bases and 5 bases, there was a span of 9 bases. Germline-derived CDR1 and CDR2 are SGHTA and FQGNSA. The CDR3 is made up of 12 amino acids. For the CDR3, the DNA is TGTGCCAGCAGCCAAGGGGCTACTGAAGCTTTCTTT. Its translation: CASSQGATEAFF.

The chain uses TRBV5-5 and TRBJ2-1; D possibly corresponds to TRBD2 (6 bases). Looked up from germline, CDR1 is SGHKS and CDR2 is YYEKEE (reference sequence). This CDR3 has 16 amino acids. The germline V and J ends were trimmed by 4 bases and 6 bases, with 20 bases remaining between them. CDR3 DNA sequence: TGTGCCAGCAGCGTTAGACAGCCCACGGGGGTCAATGAGCAGTTCTTC. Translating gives CASSVRQPTGVNEQFF.

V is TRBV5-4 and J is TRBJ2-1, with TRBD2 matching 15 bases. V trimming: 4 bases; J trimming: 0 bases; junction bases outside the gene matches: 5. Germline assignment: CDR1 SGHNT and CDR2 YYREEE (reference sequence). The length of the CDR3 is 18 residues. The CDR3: CASSRGLAGGGSYNEQFF. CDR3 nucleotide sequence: TGTGCCAGCAGCCGAGGACTAGCGGGAGGGGGCTCCTACAATGAGCAGTTCTTC.

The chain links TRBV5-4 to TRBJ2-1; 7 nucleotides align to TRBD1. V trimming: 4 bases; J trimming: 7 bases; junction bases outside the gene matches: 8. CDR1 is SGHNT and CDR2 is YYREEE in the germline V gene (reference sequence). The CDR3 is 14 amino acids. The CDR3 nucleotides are TGTGCCAGCAGCCCGGGACAGCGGTTGAATGAGCAGTTCTTC. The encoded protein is CASSPGQRLNEQFF.

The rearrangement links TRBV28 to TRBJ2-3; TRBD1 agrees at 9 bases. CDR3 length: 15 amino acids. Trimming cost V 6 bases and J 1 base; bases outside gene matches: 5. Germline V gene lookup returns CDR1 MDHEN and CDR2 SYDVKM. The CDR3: CASRTGGFRTDTQYF. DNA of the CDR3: TGTGCCAGCAGAACAGGGGGCTTTCGCACAGATACGCAGTATTTT. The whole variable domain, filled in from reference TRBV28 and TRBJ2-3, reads DVKVTQSSRYLVKRTGEKVFLECVQDMDHENMFWYRQDPGLGLRLIYFSYDVKMKEKGDIPEGYSVSREKKERFSLILESASTNQTSMYLCASRTGGFRTDTQYFGPGTRLTVL.

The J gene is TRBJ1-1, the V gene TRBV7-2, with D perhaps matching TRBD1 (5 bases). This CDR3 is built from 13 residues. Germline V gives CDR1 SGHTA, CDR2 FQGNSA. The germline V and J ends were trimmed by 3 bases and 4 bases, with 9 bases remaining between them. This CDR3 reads CASSFSTGTEAFF. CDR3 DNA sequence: TGTGCCAGCAGCTTCAGCACAGGCACTGAAGCTTTCTTT. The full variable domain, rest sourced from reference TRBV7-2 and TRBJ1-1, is GAGVSQSPSNKVTEKGKDVELRCDPISGHTALYWYRQSLGQGLEFLIYFQGNSAPDKSGLPSDRFSAERTGGSVSTLTIQRTQQEDSAVYLCASSFSTGTEAFFGQGTRLTVV.

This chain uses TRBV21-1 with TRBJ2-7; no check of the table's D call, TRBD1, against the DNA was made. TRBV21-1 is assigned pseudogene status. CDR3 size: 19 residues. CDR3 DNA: TGTGCCAGCAGCAAAGTAGGGGCGGACAGGGGGGATGTAAACTACGAGCAGTACTTC. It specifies CASSKVGADRGDVNYEQYF.

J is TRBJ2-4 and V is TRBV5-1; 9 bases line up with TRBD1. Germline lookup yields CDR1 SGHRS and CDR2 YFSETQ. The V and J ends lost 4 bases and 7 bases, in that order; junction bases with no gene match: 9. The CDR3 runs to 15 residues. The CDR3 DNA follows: TGCGCCAGCAGCGAACCCGGGACAGGGAGGAACATTCAGTACTTC. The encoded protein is CASSEPGTGRNIQYF.

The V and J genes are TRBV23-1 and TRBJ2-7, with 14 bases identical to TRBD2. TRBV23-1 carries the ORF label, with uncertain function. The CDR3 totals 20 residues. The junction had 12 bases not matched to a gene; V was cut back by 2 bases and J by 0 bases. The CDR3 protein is CASSQPRTSGRPAGSYEQYF. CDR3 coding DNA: TGCGCCAGCAGTCAACCAAGGACTAGCGGGAGGCCCGCCGGCTCCTACGAGCAGTACTTC.

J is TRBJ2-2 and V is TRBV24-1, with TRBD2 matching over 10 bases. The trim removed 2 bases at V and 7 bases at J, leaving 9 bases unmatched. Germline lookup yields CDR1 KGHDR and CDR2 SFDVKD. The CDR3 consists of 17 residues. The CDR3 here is CATSDSSGLAYDGELFF. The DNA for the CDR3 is TGTGCCACCAGTGATTCCTCGGGACTAGCGTACGACGGGGAGCTGTTTTTT.

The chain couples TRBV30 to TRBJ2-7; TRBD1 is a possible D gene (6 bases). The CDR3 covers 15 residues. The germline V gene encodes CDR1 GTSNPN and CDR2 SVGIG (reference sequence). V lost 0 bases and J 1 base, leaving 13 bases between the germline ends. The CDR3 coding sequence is TGTGCCTGGAGTGTGGGGGCAGGGGTTTCCTACGAGCAGTACTTC. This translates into CAWSVGAGVSYEQYF. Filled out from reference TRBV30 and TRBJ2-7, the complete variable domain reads SQTIHQWPATLVQPVGSPLSLECTVEGTSNPNLYWYRQAAGRGLQLLFYSVGIGQISSEVPQNLSASRPQDRQFILSSKKLLLSDSGFYLCAWSVGAGVSYEQYFGPGTRLTVT.

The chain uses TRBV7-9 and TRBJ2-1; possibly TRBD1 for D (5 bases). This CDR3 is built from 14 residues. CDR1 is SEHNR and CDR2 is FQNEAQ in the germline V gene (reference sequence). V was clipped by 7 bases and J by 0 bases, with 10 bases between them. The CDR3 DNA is TGTGCCAGCAAGGAAGACAGCTCCTACAATGAGCAGTTCTTC. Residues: CASKEDSSYNEQFF.

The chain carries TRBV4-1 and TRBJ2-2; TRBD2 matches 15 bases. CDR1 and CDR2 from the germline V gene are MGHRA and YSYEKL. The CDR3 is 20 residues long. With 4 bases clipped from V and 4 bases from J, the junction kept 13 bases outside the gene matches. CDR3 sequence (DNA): TGCGCCAGCAGCCCCGGTAGGACTAGCGGGAGGGCCGGGGGCACCGGGGAGCTGTTTTTT. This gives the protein CASSPGRTSGRAGGTGELFF.

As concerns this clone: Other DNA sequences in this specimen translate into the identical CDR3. The CDR3, as DNA: TGCGCCAGCAGCTTCCAGGGTAACACCGGGGAGCTGTTTTTT. Amino acid sequence: CASSFQGNTGELFF. This sequence joins TRBV5-1 and TRBJ2-2; a possible D gene is TRBD1 (5 bases). Trimming stripped 2 bases from V and 2 bases from J, with 7 bases between. CDR1 and CDR2 from the germline V gene are SGHRS and YFSETQ. This CDR3 contains 14 residues.

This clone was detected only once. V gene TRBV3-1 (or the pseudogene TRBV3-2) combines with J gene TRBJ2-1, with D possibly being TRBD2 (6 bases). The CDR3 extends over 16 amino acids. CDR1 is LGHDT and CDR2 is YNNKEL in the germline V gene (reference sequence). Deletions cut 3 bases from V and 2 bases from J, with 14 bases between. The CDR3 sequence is CASSQGGSGAYNEQFF. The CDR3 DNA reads TGTGCCAGCAGCCAGGGTGGTAGCGGTGCCTACAATGAGCAGTTCTTC.

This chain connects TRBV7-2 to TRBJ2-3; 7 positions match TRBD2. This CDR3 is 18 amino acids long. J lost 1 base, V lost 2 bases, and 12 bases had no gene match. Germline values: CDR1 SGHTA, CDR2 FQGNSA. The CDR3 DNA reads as TGTGCCAGCAGCTTAACCCAAAAGGGCGGGAGAGGCACAGATACGCAGTATTTT. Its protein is CASSLTQKGGRGTDTQYF.

The CDR3 sequence is CASIYDEKLFF. The CDR3 coding sequence is TGTGCCAGCATATATGATGAAAAACTGTTTTTT. The rearrangement joins TRBV28 to TRBJ1-4; D is undetermined. Germline V lookup: CDR1 MDHEN, CDR2 SYDVKM. V gave up 7 bases and J gave up 6 bases, with 6 bases separating them. The CDR3 loop spans 11 amino acids.

The CDR3 DNA is TGTGCCAGCAGTTACAACCAGGGGCGGAATCAGCCCCAGCATTTT. Translated: CASSYNQGRNQPQHF. The chain recombines TRBV6-5 with TRBJ1-5; D may be TRBD1 (6 bases). Germline CDR1 and CDR2: MNHEY and SVGAGI. This CDR3 has 15 residues. With 2 bases removed from V and 4 bases from J, the gap between germline ends came to 12 bases.

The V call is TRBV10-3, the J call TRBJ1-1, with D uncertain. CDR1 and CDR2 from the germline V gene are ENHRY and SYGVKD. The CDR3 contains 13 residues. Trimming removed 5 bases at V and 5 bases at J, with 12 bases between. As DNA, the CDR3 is TGTGCCATCAGTACTACGGGAGATACTGAAGCTTTCTTT. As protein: CAISTTGDTEAFF.